Each of the 19 T cell receptor beta chains below was sequenced from the same sample in a study of low-dose radiotherapy and immunotherapy resistance in tumors. First-strand cDNA used TRAV- and TRBV-specific primers, covering alpha and beta chains. TCRs underwent about 22 PCR cycles of amplification with a constant-region primer and V-primer adapter. MiXCR, applied by TCRdb to the reads, yields one record per CDR3 protein. The sample includes about 7,100 distinct CDR3 sequences, roughly 50% of them seen just once. Receptor source: a human donor with advanced metastatic prostate, ovarian, gallbladder or colorectal cancer (not recorded which). This table probably holds off-target reads from a library built for another chain.

This clonotype was observed a handful of times. The chain has TRBV7-8 and TRBJ2-2; TRBD1 might be the D (5 bases). V shed 5 bases and J shed 5 bases, with 15 bases lying between them. This CDR3 is 15 amino acids long. In germline, CDR1 is SGHVS, CDR2 FQNEAQ. The CDR3 nucleotides read TGTGCCAGCAGCGCAAGGACAATTCCGACCGGGGAGCTGTTTTTT. The encoded protein is CASSARTIPTGELFF.

The count of this clonotype is one. This chain connects TRBV18 to TRBJ2-1; D remains ambiguous. V lost 2 bases and J 0 bases, leaving 5 bases between the germline ends. Germline V gene sequence: CDR1 KGHSH, CDR2 LQKENI. This CDR3 comprises 14 residues. CDR3 sequence reads: CASSPGSSYNEQFF. CDR3 DNA sequence: TGTGCCAGCTCACCAGGCTCCTCCTACAATGAGCAGTTCTTC.

The CDR3 protein is CSVVRWAPYEQYF. As DNA, the CDR3 is TGCAGCGTTGTCCGTTGGGCCCCCTACGAGCAGTACTTC. The chain combines TRBV29-1 with TRBJ2-7; D uncertain. Germline values: CDR1 SQVTM, CDR2 ANQGSEA. V was pared by 4 bases and J by 2 bases, with 12 bases between. CDR3 length equals 13 residues.

The chain combines TRBV2 with TRBJ1-1; D is unresolved. CDR3 size: 11 residues. Germline CDR1 is SNHLY and CDR2 is FYNNEI. Trimming pared 5 bases from V and 7 bases from J, leaving 8 bases between. CDR3 DNA sequence: TGTGCCAGCAGTATGCCAGGTGAAGCTTTCTTT. Amino acid sequence: CASSMPGEAFF.

J is TRBJ2-7 and V is TRBV6-5, with TRBD2 matching over 9 bases. The CDR3 runs to 15 residues. J was trimmed by 4 bases and V by 5 bases; bases with no gene match: 9. Looked up from germline, CDR1 is MNHEY and CDR2 is SVGAGI. CDR3 protein: CASSGASGVAYEQYF. For the CDR3, the DNA is TGTGCCAGCAGTGGAGCTAGCGGGGTCGCATACGAGCAGTACTTC.

V usage is TRBV29-1 and J usage is TRBJ2-1; the match to TRBD2 covers 10 bases. From germline, CDR1 is SQVTM and CDR2 ANQGSEA. This CDR3 is built from 13 residues. V lost 6 bases, J lost 5 bases, and 4 bases stayed unmatched. The DNA for the CDR3 is TGCAGCGTGAAAACTAGCGGGAACAATGAGCAGTTCTTC. This encodes CSVKTSGNNEQFF.

The count of this clonotype is one. J is TRBJ2-2 and V is TRBV13, with a tentative D call TRBD1 (6 bases). The CDR3 is 17 amino acids. V lost 6 bases, J lost 0 bases, and 17 bases lay in between. Germline V CDR1 and CDR2: PRHDT, FYEKMQ (reference sequence). CDR3 nucleotide sequence: TGTGCCAGCAGTGAAAGAGCAGGGACACCGAACACCGGGGAGCTGTTTTTT. Translating gives CASSERAGTPNTGELFF.

This sequence joins TRBV9 and TRBJ2-7; perhaps TRBD1 as D (6 bases). CDR3 length equals 15 residues. Germline V lookup: CDR1 SGDLS, CDR2 YYNGEE. V lost 4 bases and J lost 2, with 16 bases in between. CDR3 region: CASSTSGTTTYEQYF. For the CDR3, the DNA is TGTGCCAGCAGCACCTCCGGGACAACAACCTACGAGCAGTACTTC.

This chain connects TRBV27 to TRBJ2-6; a possible D gene is TRBD1 (6 bases). There are 15 residues in the CDR3. Germline values: CDR1 MNHEY, CDR2 SMNVEV (reference sequence). The V end lost 5 bases, the J end lost 5 bases, and 13 bases lay between the germline ends. The CDR3 reads CASSTQGSRANVLTF. In nucleotides, the CDR3 is TGTGCCAGCAGTACTCAGGGGTCTAGGGCCAACGTCCTGACTTTC.

The rearrangement uses TRBV28 and TRBJ1-5, with TRBD1 as a possible D gene (6 bases). Germline V CDR1 and CDR2: MDHEN, SYDVKM. Between the trimmed V and J ends, which lost 2 bases and 9 bases, there was a span of 14 bases. CDR3 size: 14 residues. Here the CDR3 reads CASSLAAGVSPQHF. For the CDR3, the DNA is TGTGCCAGCAGTTTAGCCGCAGGGGTCTCGCCCCAGCATTTT.

The J gene is TRBJ2-7, the V gene TRBV29-1; D not certain. Germline-derived CDR1 and CDR2 are SQVTM and ANQGSEA. This CDR3 has 14 residues. V lost 6 bases and J lost 4, with 19 bases in between. CDR3 amino acids: CSVVFPAPGYEQYF. CDR3 nucleotide sequence: TGCAGCGTCGTATTCCCGGCCCCCGGGTACGAGCAGTACTTC.

A few counts support this clonotype. V gene TRBV29-1 combines with J gene TRBJ2-7; 12 bases agree with TRBD2. This CDR3 is built from 12 residues. The germline V gene encodes CDR1 SQVTM and CDR2 ANQGSEA. The V and J ends lost 7 bases and 7 bases, in that order; junction bases with no gene match: 5. The CDR3 nucleotides read TGCAGCGCCACGCTAGCGGGGGGGGAGCAGTACTTC. Its translation: CSATLAGGEQYF.

This clonotype showed up just once. The chain carries TRBV2 and TRBJ2-5, with 8 bases aligning to TRBD1. The CDR3 extends over 15 amino acids. Germline trimming cut 4 bases from V and 4 bases from J; bases unmatched to any gene: 8. The germline V gene encodes CDR1 SNHLY and CDR2 FYNNEI. Written as DNA, the CDR3 is TGTGCCAGCAGTGGGACAGGGTCGTTGGGAGAGACCCAGTACTTC. It is translated as CASSGTGSLGETQYF.

V usage is TRBV28 and J usage is TRBJ2-3; 7 bases fit TRBD1. In germline, CDR1 is MDHEN, CDR2 SYDVKM. Losses at the gene ends were 7 bases for V and 6 bases for J; bases not matched to a gene: 7. This CDR3 spans 13 amino acids. This CDR3 is CASTQGQPDTQYF. CDR3 DNA: TGTGCCAGCACCCAGGGACAGCCGGATACGCAGTATTTT.

This rearrangement joins TRBV12-3 or TRBV12-4 to TRBJ1-5; possible D gene TRBD1, 6 bases. Between the trimmed V and J ends, which lost 1 base and 0 bases, there was a span of 10 bases. The CDR3 sequence is 16 residues long. The CDR3 sequence: CASSLGTVNSNQPQHF. The CDR3 DNA follows: TGTGCCAGCAGTTTAGGGACAGTCAATAGCAATCAGCCCCAGCATTTT.

The chain recombines TRBV10-3 with TRBJ2-7; 7 bases match TRBD1. Germline lookup yields CDR1 ENHRY and CDR2 SYGVKD. This CDR3 spans 12 amino acids. Trimming removed 10 bases from V and 6 bases from J; junction bases left unmatched: 9. The CDR3 DNA follows: TGTGCCACCGGGGACAGCTACTCCGAGCAGTACTTC. Amino acids: CATGDSYSEQYF.

The V gene is TRBV6-1, the J gene TRBJ2-3, with D possibly being TRBD2 (5 bases). This CDR3 is 12 amino acids long. Germline values: CDR1 MNHNS, CDR2 SASEGT. V lost 8 bases, J lost 4 bases, and 10 bases lay in between. The CDR3, as DNA: TGTGCCAGCGGGAGAGCGGCAGATACGCAGTATTTT. Translation gives CASGRAADTQYF.

The rearrangement joins TRBV10-3 to TRBJ1-5; D possibly corresponds to TRBD1 (5 bases). The CDR3 covers 14 residues. Germline CDR1 is ENHRY and CDR2 is SYGVKD. The V end lost 0 bases, the J end lost 4 bases, and 7 bases lay between the germline ends. CDR3 nucleotides: TGTGCCATCAGTGAGTCGGCAGGGAATCAGCCCCAGCATTTT. Protein product: CAISESAGNQPQHF.

The chain uses TRBV28 and TRBJ2-2; 12 positions agree with TRBD2. J gave up 6 bases and V 4 bases, and 9 bases lay outside the gene matches. Germline-derived CDR1 and CDR2 are MDHEN and SYDVKM. The CDR3 is made up of 17 amino acids. For the CDR3, the DNA is TGTGCCAGCAGTTCCCTAGCCGGGACTAGCGGGTCCGGGGAGCTGTTTTTT. Protein product: CASSSLAGTSGSGELFF.